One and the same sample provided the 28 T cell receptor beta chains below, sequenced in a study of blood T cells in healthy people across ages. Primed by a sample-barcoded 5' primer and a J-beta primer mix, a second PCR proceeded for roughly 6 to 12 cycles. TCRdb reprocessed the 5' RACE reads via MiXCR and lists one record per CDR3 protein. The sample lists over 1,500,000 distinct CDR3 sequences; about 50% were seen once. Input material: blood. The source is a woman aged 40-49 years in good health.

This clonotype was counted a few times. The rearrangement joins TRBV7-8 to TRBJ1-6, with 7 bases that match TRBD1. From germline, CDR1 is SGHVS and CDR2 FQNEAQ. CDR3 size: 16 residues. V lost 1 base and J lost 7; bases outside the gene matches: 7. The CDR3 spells CASSLEGQDINSPLHF. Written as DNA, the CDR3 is TGTGCCAGCAGCTTAGAAGGACAGGACATCAATTCACCCCTCCACTTT.

CDR3 DNA: TGCGCCAGCAGCAAAATCGGTGGGACTGGTAAAGAGACCCAGTACTTC. It translates to CASSKIGGTGKETQYF. This chain joins TRBV5-1 and TRBJ2-5; a weak D match, TRBD2 (6 bases). This CDR3 spans 16 amino acids. Trimming left V 4 bases short and J 3 bases short, with 19 bases between. CDR1 is SGHRS and CDR2 is YFSETQ in the germline V gene.

In DNA form, the CDR3 reads TGTGCCAGCAGCCGACTCGGGCCCCTGAACACCGGGGAGCTGTTTTTT. Its translation is CASSRLGPLNTGELFF. The gene calls are TRBV11-2 and TRBJ2-2; D is ambiguous. Trimming removed 5 bases from V and 1 base from J, with 14 bases in between. The CDR3 is 16 residues long. From germline, CDR1 is SGHAT and CDR2 FQNNGV.

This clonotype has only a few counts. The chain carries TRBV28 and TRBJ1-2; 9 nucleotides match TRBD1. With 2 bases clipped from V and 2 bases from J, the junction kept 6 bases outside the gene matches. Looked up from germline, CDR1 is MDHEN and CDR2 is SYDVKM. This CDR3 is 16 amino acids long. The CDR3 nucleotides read TGTGCCAGCAGTTTACCCCCGGGACAGGGAAACTATGGCTACACCTTC. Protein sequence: CASSLPPGQGNYGYTF.

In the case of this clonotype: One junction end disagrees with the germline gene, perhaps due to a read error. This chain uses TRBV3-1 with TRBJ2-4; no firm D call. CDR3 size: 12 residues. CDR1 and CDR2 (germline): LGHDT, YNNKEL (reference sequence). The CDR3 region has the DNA TGTGCCCGCAGCCGAGGACGGAACATTCAGTACTTC. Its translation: CARSRGRNIQYF.

The CDR3 sequence: CASREYTDTQYF. The CDR3 nucleotides read TGTGCCAGCCGAGAGTACACAGATACGCAGTATTTT. This rearrangement joins TRBV27 to TRBJ2-3; no reliable D call. The V and J ends lost 8 bases and 2 bases respectively, with 8 bases between them. This CDR3 comprises 12 residues. Per the germline V gene, CDR1 is MNHEY and CDR2 is SMNVEV (reference sequence).

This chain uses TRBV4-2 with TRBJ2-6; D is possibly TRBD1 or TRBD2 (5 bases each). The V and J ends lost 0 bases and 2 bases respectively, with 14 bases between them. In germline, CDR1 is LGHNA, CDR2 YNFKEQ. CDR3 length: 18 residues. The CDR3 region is CASSQDREGPPGANVLTF. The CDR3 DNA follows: TGTGCCAGCAGCCAAGATCGAGAGGGACCCCCTGGGGCCAACGTCCTGACTTTC.

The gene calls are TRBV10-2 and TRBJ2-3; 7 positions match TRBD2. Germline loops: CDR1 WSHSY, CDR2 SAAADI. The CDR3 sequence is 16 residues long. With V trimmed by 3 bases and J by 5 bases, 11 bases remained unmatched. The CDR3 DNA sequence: TGCGCCAGCAGTGAACGTTATGGGGGGGGTGGAGATACGCAGTATTTT. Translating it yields CASSERYGGGGDTQYF.

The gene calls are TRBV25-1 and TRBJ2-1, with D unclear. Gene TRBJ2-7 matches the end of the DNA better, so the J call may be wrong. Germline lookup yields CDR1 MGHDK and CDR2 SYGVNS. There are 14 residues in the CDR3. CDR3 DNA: TGTGCCAGCAGTGAGGGCGGCTCCTACAATGAGCAGTACTTC. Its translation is CASSEGGSYNEQYF.

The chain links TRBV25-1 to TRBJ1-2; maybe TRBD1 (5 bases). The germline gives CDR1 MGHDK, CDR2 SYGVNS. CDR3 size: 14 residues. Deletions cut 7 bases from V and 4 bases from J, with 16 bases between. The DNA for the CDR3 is TGTGCCAGCAAGGGGCAGCCGAACATCTATGGCTACACCTTC. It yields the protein CASKGQPNIYGYTF.

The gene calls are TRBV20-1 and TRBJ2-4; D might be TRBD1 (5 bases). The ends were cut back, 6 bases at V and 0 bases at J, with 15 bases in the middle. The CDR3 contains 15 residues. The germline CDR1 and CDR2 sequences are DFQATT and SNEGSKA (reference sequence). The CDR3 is CSAEQGLVAKNIQYF. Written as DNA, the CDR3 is TGCAGTGCCGAGCAGGGTTTGGTAGCCAAAAACATTCAGTACTTC.

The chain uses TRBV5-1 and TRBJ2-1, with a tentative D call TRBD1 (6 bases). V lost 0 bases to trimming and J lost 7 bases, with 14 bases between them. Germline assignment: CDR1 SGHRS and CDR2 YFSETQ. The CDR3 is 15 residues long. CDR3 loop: CASSLVGAMGNEQFF. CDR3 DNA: TGCGCCAGCAGCTTGGTGGGGGCGATGGGGAATGAGCAGTTCTTC. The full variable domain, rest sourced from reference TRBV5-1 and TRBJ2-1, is KAGVTQTPRYLIKTRGQQVTLSCSPISGHRSVSWYQQTPGQGLQFLFEYFSETQRNKGNFPGRFSGRQFSNSRSEMNVSTLELGDSALYLCASSLVGAMGNEQFFGPGTRLTVL.

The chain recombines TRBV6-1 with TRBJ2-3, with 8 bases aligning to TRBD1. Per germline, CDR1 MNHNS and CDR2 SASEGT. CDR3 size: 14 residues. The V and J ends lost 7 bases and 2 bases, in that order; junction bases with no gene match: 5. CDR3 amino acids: CASKKTGDTDTQYF. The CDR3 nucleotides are TGTGCCAGCAAAAAGACAGGGGACACAGATACGCAGTATTTT.

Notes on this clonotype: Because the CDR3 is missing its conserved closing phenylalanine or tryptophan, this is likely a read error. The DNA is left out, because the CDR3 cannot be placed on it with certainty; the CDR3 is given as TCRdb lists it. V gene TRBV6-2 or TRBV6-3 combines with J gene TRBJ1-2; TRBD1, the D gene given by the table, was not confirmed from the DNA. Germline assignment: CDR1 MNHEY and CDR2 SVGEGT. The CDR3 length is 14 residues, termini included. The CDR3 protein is CASVAGTGRSGHTV.

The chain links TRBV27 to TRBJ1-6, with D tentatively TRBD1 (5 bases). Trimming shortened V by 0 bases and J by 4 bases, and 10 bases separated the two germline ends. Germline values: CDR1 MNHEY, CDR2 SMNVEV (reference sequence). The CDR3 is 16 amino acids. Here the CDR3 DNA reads TGTGCCAGCAGTTTATCCCTGGGACGGTATAATTCACCCCTCCACTTT. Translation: CASSLSLGRYNSPLHF.

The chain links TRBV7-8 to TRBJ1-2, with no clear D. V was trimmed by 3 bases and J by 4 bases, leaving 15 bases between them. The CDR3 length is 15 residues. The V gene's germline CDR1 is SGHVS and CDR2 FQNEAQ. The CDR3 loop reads CASSFPLGSSYGYTF. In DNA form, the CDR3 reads TGTGCCAGCAGCTTTCCCCTGGGTAGTAGCTATGGCTACACCTTC.

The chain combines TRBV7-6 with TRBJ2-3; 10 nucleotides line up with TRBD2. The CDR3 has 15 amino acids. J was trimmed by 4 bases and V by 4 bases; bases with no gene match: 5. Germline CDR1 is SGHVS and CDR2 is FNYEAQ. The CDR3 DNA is TGTGCCAGCAGCTCCGCTAGCGGGGGCCCAGATACGCAGTATTTT. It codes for CASSSASGGPDTQYF.

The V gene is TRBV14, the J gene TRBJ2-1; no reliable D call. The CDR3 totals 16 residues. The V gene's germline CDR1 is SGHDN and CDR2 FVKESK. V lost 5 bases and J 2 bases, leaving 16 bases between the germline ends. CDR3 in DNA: TGTGCCAGCAGCTTTAGACGTGGGCCTGCCTACAATGAGCAGTTCTTC. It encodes CASSFRRGPAYNEQFF. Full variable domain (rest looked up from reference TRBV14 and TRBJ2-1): EAGVTQFPSHSVIEKGQTVTLRCDPISGHDNLYWYRRVMGKEIKFLLHFVKESKQDESGMPNNRFLAERTGGTYSTLKVQPAELEDSGVYFCASSFRRGPAYNEQFFGPGTRLTVL.

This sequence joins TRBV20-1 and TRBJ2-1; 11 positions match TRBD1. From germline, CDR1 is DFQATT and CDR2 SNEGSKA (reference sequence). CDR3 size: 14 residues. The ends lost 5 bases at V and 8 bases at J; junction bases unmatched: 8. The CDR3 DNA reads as TGCAGTGCTCGGCCGGGACAGGGGGGGGATGAGCAGTTCTTC. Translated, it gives CSARPGQGGDEQFF.

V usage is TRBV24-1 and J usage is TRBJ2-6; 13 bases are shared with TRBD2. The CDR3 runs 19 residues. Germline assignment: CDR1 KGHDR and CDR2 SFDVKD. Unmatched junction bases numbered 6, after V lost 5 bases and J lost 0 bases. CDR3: CATSGWTSGGLSGANVLTF. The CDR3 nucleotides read TGTGCCACCAGTGGTTGGACTAGCGGGGGACTCTCTGGGGCCAACGTCCTGACTTTC.

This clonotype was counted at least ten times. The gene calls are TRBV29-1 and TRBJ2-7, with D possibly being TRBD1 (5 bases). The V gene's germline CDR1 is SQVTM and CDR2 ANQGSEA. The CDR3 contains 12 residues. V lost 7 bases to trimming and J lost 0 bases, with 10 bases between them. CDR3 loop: CSAGRVSYEQYF. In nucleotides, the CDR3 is TGCAGCGCCGGCAGGGTCTCCTACGAGCAGTACTTC.

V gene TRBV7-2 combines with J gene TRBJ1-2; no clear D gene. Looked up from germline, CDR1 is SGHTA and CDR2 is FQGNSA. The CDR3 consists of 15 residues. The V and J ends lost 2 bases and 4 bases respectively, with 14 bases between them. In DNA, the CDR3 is TGTGCCAGCAGCTTATCCCGCGGCCGAGTCTATGGCTACACCTTC. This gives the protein CASSLSRGRVYGYTF.

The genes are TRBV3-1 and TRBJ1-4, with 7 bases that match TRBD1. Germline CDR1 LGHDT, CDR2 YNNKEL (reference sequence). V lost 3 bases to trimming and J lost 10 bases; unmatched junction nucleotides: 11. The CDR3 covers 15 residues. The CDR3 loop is CASSHDRALDGKLFF. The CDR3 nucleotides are TGTGCCAGCAGCCACGACAGGGCCCTCGATGGAAAACTGTTTTTT.

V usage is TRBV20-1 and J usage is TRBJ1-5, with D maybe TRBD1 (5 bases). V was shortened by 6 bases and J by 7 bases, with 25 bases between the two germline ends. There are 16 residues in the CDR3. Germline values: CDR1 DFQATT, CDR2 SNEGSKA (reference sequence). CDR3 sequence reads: CSATRPGTGIGQPQHF. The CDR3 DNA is TGCAGTGCCACACGTCCCGGGACGGGGATCGGACAGCCCCAGCATTTT.

The CDR3 loop reads CASSPSTGLGYGYTF. The DNA for the CDR3 is TGTGCCAGCAGCCCATCGACAGGGTTAGGCTATGGCTACACCTTC. The rearrangement joins TRBV7-2 to TRBJ1-2; 7 bases align to TRBD1. The ends lost 5 bases at V and 4 bases at J; junction bases unmatched: 10. The CDR3 has 15 residues. Germline lookup yields CDR1 SGHTA and CDR2 FQGNSA.

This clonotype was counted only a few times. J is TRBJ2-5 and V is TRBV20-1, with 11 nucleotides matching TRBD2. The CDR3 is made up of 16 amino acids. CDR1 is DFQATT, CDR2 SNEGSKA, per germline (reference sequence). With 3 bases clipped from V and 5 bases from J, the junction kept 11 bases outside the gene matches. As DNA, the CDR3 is TGCAGTGCTAGTGTTTGGGCTAGCGGGGGGTCCGAGACCCAGTACTTC. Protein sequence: CSASVWASGGSETQYF.

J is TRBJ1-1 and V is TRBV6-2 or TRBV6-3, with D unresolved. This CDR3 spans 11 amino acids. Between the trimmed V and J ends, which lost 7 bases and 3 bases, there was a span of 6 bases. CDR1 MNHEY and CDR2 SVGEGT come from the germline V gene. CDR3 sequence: CASKQDTEAFF. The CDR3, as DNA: TGTGCCAGCAAGCAGGACACTGAAGCTTTCTTT.

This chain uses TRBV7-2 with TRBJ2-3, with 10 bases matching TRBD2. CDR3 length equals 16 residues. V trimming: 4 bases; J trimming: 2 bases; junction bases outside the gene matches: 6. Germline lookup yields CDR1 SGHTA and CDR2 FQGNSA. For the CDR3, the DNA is TGTGCCAGCAGCTCCAAACTAGCGGGGATCACAGATACGCAGTATTTT. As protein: CASSSKLAGITDTQYF. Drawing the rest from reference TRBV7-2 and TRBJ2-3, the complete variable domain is GAGVSQSPSNKVTEKGKDVELRCDPISGHTALYWYRQSLGQGLEFLIYFQGNSAPDKSGLPSDRFSAERTGGSVSTLTIQRTQQEDSAVYLCASSSKLAGITDTQYFGPGTRLTVL.